This T cell receptor beta chain was recorded in a study of blood T cell repertoires in COVID-19. Study details: Acute and convalescent COVID-19 specimens originated in the United States, Italy and Spain. T cells, B-cell-depleted T cells, or PBMCs provided the cDNA or gDNA that served as material.

Clones were sequenced by immunoSEQ multiplex PCR, and TCRdb holds only the in-frame ones, with some missing. Seen here are nearly 250,000 clones, about 83% observed once, and the top ten hold approximately 6.2%. Germline V lookup: CDR1 SGHRS, CDR2 YFSETQ. V dropped 2 bases and J dropped 2; count of bases not matched to a gene: 4. This CDR3 spans 15 amino acids. This clone has just one count. The chain joins TRBV5-1 to TRBJ2-3, with 8 bases fitting TRBD1. The sequenced sample consisted of peripheral blood. This receptor was obtained from a woman older than 75 with COVID-19, enrolled during active disease. Written as DNA, the CDR3 is TGCGCCAGCAGCTTTGACAGGGGCCTCACAGATACGCAGTATTTT. Its protein product is CASSFDRGLTDTQYF.